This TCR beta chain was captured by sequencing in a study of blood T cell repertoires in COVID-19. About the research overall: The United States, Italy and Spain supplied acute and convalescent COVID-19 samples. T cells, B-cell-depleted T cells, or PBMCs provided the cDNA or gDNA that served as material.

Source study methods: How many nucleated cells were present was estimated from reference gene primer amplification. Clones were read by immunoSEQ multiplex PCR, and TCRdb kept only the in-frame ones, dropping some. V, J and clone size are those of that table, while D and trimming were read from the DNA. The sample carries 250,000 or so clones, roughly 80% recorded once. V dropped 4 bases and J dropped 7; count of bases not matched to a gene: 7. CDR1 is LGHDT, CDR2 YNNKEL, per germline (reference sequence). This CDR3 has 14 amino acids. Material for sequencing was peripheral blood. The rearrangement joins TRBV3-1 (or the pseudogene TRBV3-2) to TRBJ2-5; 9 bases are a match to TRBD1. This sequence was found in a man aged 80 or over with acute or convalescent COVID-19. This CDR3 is CASSPRPGQGTQYF. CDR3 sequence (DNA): TGTGCCAGCAGCCCCAGGCCGGGACAGGGGACCCAGTACTTC.